Listed below are T cell receptor beta chains from one sample, sequenced in a study of monozygotic twins with inflammatory bowel disease. TCRdb re-called the 5' RACE reads and shows each CDR3 protein once, DNA omitted. The data include approximately 300,000 distinct CDR3 sequences; the top ten clones carry over 5%. The sequenced sample was blood. These receptors originate from a human donor with ulcerative colitis or Crohn's disease, or a healthy co-twin of an affected twin (not recorded which). Both conserved end residues are part of each CDR3.

CDR3 protein: CASSRDRTEAFF
J gene: TRBJ1-1
V gene: TRBV28

CDR3 protein: CASSEYGRTSTDTQYF
J gene: TRBJ2-3
V gene: TRBV6-1

CDR3 protein: CSASGGGLYEQYF
J gene: TRBJ2-7
V gene: TRBV20-1

CDR3 protein: CAWTRSGGRAGNTIYF
J gene: TRBJ1-3
V gene: TRBV30

CDR3 protein: CASTGSSTDTQYF
J gene: TRBJ2-3
V gene: TRBV2

CDR3 protein: CASSARDIGSGELFF
J gene: TRBJ2-2
V gene: TRBV9

CDR3 protein: CASSFAGGTPYEQYF
J gene: TRBJ2-7
V gene: TRBV5-1

CDR3 protein: CATSDYQGPGELFF
J gene: TRBJ2-2
V gene: TRBV24-1

CDR3 protein: CASSPSGGKGTGELFF
J gene: TRBJ2-2
V gene: TRBV7-9

CDR3 protein: CASRGRDTQYF
J gene: TRBJ2-3
V gene: TRBV10-2

CDR3 protein: CASRRQGVEKLFF
J gene: TRBJ1-4
V gene: TRBV5-1

CDR3 protein: CASRVSDTGELFF
J gene: TRBJ2-2
V gene: TRBV5-1

CDR3 protein: CASSYRGRGYEQYF
J gene: TRBJ2-7
V gene: TRBV27

CDR3 protein: CASSYRETGELFF
J gene: TRBJ2-2
V gene: TRBV6-2/TRBV6-3

CDR3 protein: CASSLHNRANEQYF
J gene: TRBJ2-7
V gene: TRBV27

CDR3 protein: CASSSGGGSPDTQYF
J gene: TRBJ2-3
V gene: TRBV5-5

CDR3 protein: CASSLSLPRDTQYF
J gene: TRBJ2-3
V gene: TRBV11-2

CDR3 protein: CASIGPGAYEQYF
J gene: TRBJ2-7
V gene: TRBV28

CDR3 protein: CASTLGEHLLNTGELFF
J gene: TRBJ2-2
V gene: TRBV19